This TCR beta chain derives from a study of OX40 agonist ivuxolimab in advanced cancers. About the research overall: Every 2 weeks, patients got intravenous ivuxolimab at one of six dose levels (0.01-10 mg/kg). Study-level points and caveats: Researchers did not establish what antigens the expanded peripheral T cells target. At 0.1 to 3.0 mg/kg and by week 6, clonal expansion occurred in CD4+ and CD8+ blood T cells.

The CDR3 totals 17 residues. V trimming: 5 bases; J trimming: 2 bases; junction bases outside the gene matches: 9. Germline loops: CDR1 SGHDN, CDR2 FVKESK. Remarks on this clone: The antigen remains undetermined.

Some clones are missing from TCRdb's copy, which holds only in-frame ones; the method was immunoSEQ multiplex PCR. The sample includes 75,000 to 100,000 clones, roughly 91% of them seen just once. The sample consisted of CD4+ or CD8+ T cells sorted from blood, taken in a trial of the OX40 agonist ivuxolimab. This receptor was taken from an adult with an advanced solid tumor such as melanoma, head and neck, liver or kidney cancer. The V gene is TRBV14, the J gene TRBJ2-6, with 7 bases fitting TRBD1. The DNA for the CDR3 is TGTGCCAGCAGCTGGACAGGAATTGTAGCTGGGGCCAACGTCCTGACTTTC. This encodes CASSWTGIVAGANVLTF.